The next 26 T cell receptor beta chains were all read from a single sample in a study of shared clonotypes between healthy human individuals. TCRdb's table, derived via immunoSEQ multiplex PCR, lists solely in-frame clones and lacks some. The sample consists of 2 million to 2.5 million clones, around 95% of them appearing once. What was sequenced was naive CD4+ T cells sorted from blood. This sample's subset: CD45RA+ positively selected. The receptors come from a man aged 18-30 years in good health.

This chain links TRBV5-1 with TRBJ1-2, with D possibly matching TRBD1 (6 bases). The CDR3 runs to 12 residues. V lost 5 bases to trimming and J lost 4 bases, with 9 bases between them. Germline CDR1 SGHRS, CDR2 YFSETQ. CDR3 sequence (DNA): TGCGCCAGCAGTAAGGACAGCTATGGCTACACCTTC. Translation: CASSKDSYGYTF.

This chain links TRBV6-5 with TRBJ2-5; D gene unclear. Germline V gives CDR1 MNHEY, CDR2 SVGAGI. V was cut by 0 bases and J by 1 base, with 12 bases left in between. This CDR3 region has 16 residues. Here the CDR3 reads CASSYSIGQLQETQYF. CDR3 DNA: TGTGCCAGCAGTTACTCTATCGGGCAGCTCCAAGAGACCCAGTACTTC.

V and J are TRBV14 and TRBJ1-4; the D gene is possibly TRBD1 (5 bases). V shed 3 bases and J shed 5 bases, with 19 bases lying between them. The germline CDR1 and CDR2 sequences are SGHDN and FVKESK. This CDR3 is built from 17 residues. CDR3 amino acids: CASSHRIGTGLNEKLFF. The DNA for the CDR3 is TGTGCCAGCAGCCACCGTATAGGGACGGGGTTAAATGAAAAACTGTTTTTT.

The J gene is TRBJ2-1, the V gene TRBV7-6, with 8 bases aligning to TRBD2. Losses at the gene ends were 2 bases for V and 8 bases for J; bases not matched to a gene: 11. The CDR3 covers 16 residues. CDR1 and CDR2 from the germline V gene are SGHVS and FNYEAQ. CDR3: CASSLSPGGADYEQFF. For the CDR3, the DNA is TGTGCCAGCAGCTTATCCCCGGGGGGGGCTGATTATGAGCAGTTCTTC. Complete variable domain (other parts from reference TRBV7-6 and TRBJ2-1): GAGVSQSPRYKVTKRGQDVALRCDPISGHVSLYWYRQALGQGPEFLTYFNYEAQQDKSGLPNDRFSAERPEGSISTLTIQRTEQRDSAMYRCASSLSPGGADYEQFFGPGTRLTVL.

J is TRBJ1-6 and V is TRBV6-5; D might be TRBD1 (5 bases). CDR3 length: 12 residues. With 6 bases removed from V and 5 bases from J, the gap between germline ends came to 5 bases. Germline-derived CDR1 and CDR2 are MNHEY and SVGAGI. The CDR3 loop reads CASRGDNSPLHF. DNA of the CDR3: TGTGCCAGCAGGGGGGATAATTCACCCCTCCACTTT.

Concerning this clone: Other DNA sequences within the sample encode an identical CDR3. The chain recombines TRBV29-1 with TRBJ2-3; 10 nucleotides match TRBD1. Germline assignment: CDR1 SQVTM and CDR2 ANQGSEA. V shed 7 bases and J 1 base; nucleotides not matched to a gene: 2. This CDR3 spans 13 amino acids. CDR3 amino acids: CSAGTGGTDTQYF. Written as DNA, the CDR3 is TGCAGCGCCGGGACAGGGGGCACAGATACGCAGTATTTT.

J is TRBJ2-5 and V is TRBV6-5; D may be TRBD1 (6 bases). The length of the CDR3 is 13 residues. Per the germline V gene, CDR1 is MNHEY and CDR2 is SVGAGI. V gave up 7 bases and J gave up 4 bases, with 13 bases separating them. CDR3 residues: CASKIQGRETQYF. CDR3 nucleotide sequence: TGTGCCAGCAAGATACAGGGTCGAGAGACCCAGTACTTC.

The chain has TRBV7-2 and TRBJ2-3; 14 nucleotides align to TRBD2. The CDR3 is 15 amino acids. Per germline, CDR1 SGHTA and CDR2 FQGNSA. V shed 5 bases, J shed 9 bases, and the junction held 7 bases outside the gene matches. CDR3 amino acids: CASSLTGTSGSTQYF. CDR3 sequence (DNA): TGTGCCAGCAGCCTTACCGGGACTAGCGGGAGCACGCAGTATTTT.

This rearrangement joins TRBV9 to TRBJ1-2; 7 bases align to TRBD1. The J segment lost 4 bases and the V segment lost 2 bases, leaving 2 bases of the junction unmatched. Germline V gives CDR1 SGDLS, CDR2 YYNGEE. This CDR3 spans 13 amino acids. The CDR3 protein is CASSVTGVYGYTF. CDR3 coding DNA: TGTGCCAGCAGCGTTACAGGGGTCTATGGCTACACCTTC.

This chain links TRBV5-4 with TRBJ2-7; possibly TRBD1 for D (6 bases). Trimming removed 3 bases at V and 4 bases at J, with 17 bases between. The V gene's germline CDR1 is SGHNT and CDR2 YYREEE (reference sequence). The CDR3 runs 15 residues. The CDR3 is CASSSQSTGFYEQYF. CDR3 in DNA: TGTGCCAGCAGCTCCCAGTCGACAGGATTTTACGAGCAGTACTTC.

As regards this clone: This same CDR3 is encoded by further DNA sequences in the sample. This rearrangement joins TRBV10-3 to TRBJ2-5; D is ambiguous. The CDR3 covers 12 residues. V lost 0 bases, J lost 5 bases, and 4 bases lay in between. CDR1 ENHRY and CDR2 SYGVKD come from the germline V gene. As DNA, the CDR3 is TGTGCCATCAGTGAGTCAGGGGAGACCCAGTACTTC. It yields the protein CAISESGETQYF.

J is TRBJ1-1 and V is TRBV7-8; D not resolved. The CDR3 has 14 residues. CDR1 and CDR2 (germline): SGHVS, FQNEAQ. The V end was cut by 2 bases, the J end by 1 base, with 8 bases between. CDR3 in DNA: TGTGCCAGCAGCTTATGGGCAGAGAACACTGAAGCTTTCTTT. This encodes CASSLWAENTEAFF.

The chain carries TRBV28 and TRBJ2-1; a possible D gene is TRBD2 (5 bases). V was shortened by 6 bases and J by 6 bases, with 15 bases between the two germline ends. The CDR3 runs 14 residues. Germline V gene data show CDR1 as MDHEN and CDR2 as SYDVKM. The CDR3 DNA sequence: TGTGCCAGCAGCCTGGACTCCTCAGGCAATGAGCAGTTCTTC. Translation gives CASSLDSSGNEQFF.

CDR3 nucleotides: TGTGCCAGCACCGAGACTAGCGGATACACAGATACGCAGTATTTT. Its translation is CASTETSGYTDTQYF. The J gene is TRBJ2-3, the V gene TRBV9; 9 bases match TRBD2. There are 15 residues in the CDR3. Germline V lookup: CDR1 SGDLS, CDR2 YYNGEE. J lost 2 bases, V lost 6 bases, and 7 bases had no gene match.

The gene calls are TRBV29-1 and TRBJ1-1, with 12 bases aligning to TRBD1. Germline V gene sequence: CDR1 SQVTM, CDR2 ANQGSEA. Trimming removed 5 bases from V and 11 bases from J; junction bases left unmatched: 9. The CDR3 extends over 13 amino acids. The chain's CDR3 is CSVSGTGGAVAFF. DNA for the CDR3: TGCAGCGTTTCCGGGACAGGGGGCGCGGTGGCTTTCTTT. The whole variable domain, filled in from reference TRBV29-1 and TRBJ1-1, reads SAVISQKPSRDICQRGTSLTIQCQVDSQVTMMFWYRQQPGQSLTLIATANQGSEATYESGFVIDKFPISRPNLTFSTLTVSNMSPEDSSIYLCSVSGTGGAVAFFGQGTRLTVV.

The J gene is TRBJ1-1, the V gene TRBV2, with no clear D. The CDR3 spans 14 residues. Germline V lookup: CDR1 SNHLY, CDR2 FYNNEI. Between the trimmed V and J ends, which lost 5 bases and 7 bases, there was a span of 17 bases. CDR3 DNA sequence: TGTGCCAGCAGTCCTAACGCACCGGGGAGTGAAGCTTTCTTT. It codes for CASSPNAPGSEAFF.

The rearrangement joins TRBV28 to TRBJ1-5; TRBD1 aligns across 7 bases. CDR1 and CDR2 (germline): MDHEN, SYDVKM. CDR3 length: 14 amino acids. J gave up 4 bases and V 6 bases, and 6 bases lay outside the gene matches. The CDR3 reads CASSRPTGNQPQHF. CDR3 in DNA: TGTGCCAGCAGCCGACCGACAGGGAATCAGCCCCAGCATTTT.

This chain links TRBV4-1 with TRBJ1-3; D is unclear. The CDR3 sequence is 12 residues long. Germline V lookup: CDR1 MGHRA, CDR2 YSYEKL. The germline V and J ends were trimmed by 3 bases and 1 base, with 1 base remaining between them. The CDR3 loop reads CASSQSGNTIYF. CDR3 DNA: TGCGCCAGCAGCCAGTCTGGAAACACCATATATTTT.

The genes are TRBV28 and TRBJ1-2; 9 bases match TRBD1. Germline CDR1 is MDHEN and CDR2 is SYDVKM. CDR3 size: 15 residues. Trimming cost V 5 bases and J 7 bases; bases outside gene matches: 11. The CDR3 DNA sequence: TGTGCCAGCAGTCCATCCGGGACAGGGATCGGTGGCTACACCTTC. Encoded protein: CASSPSGTGIGGYTF.

The chain uses TRBV7-9 and TRBJ2-3; D possibly corresponds to TRBD2 (6 bases). Germline CDR1 reads SEHNR; CDR2 reads FQNEAQ (reference sequence). V was trimmed by 6 bases and J by 0 bases, leaving 16 bases between them. The CDR3 has 16 amino acids. This chain's CDR3 is CASRGGRGPSTDTQYF. CDR3 in DNA: TGTGCCAGCAGGGGAGGTCGGGGACCTAGCACAGATACGCAGTATTTT.

The V call is TRBV4-2, the J call TRBJ2-1; 9 nucleotides agree with TRBD2. Per germline, CDR1 LGHNA and CDR2 YNFKEQ. The V gene end was trimmed by 0 bases and the J gene end by 7 bases; junction bases not matched to a gene: 10. The length of the CDR3 is 17 residues. The CDR3 sequence is CASSQDAGGLGSNEQFF. The CDR3 nucleotides are TGTGCCAGCAGCCAAGATGCGGGGGGGCTGGGGAGTAATGAGCAGTTCTTC.

On this clone: The sample carries other DNA sequences with the same CDR3. The chain joins TRBV5-1 to TRBJ1-2, with D perhaps matching TRBD1 (6 bases). In germline, CDR1 is SGHRS, CDR2 YFSETQ. The CDR3 is 13 amino acids. The V and J ends lost 2 bases and 6 bases respectively, with 11 bases between them. CDR3 region: CASSLQGRDGYTF. The CDR3 coding sequence is TGCGCCAGCAGCTTACAGGGAAGGGATGGCTACACCTTC.

The V call is TRBV2, the J call TRBJ2-7; 8 nucleotides align to TRBD2. From germline, CDR1 is SNHLY and CDR2 FYNNEI. V shed 5 bases and J 6 bases; nucleotides not matched to a gene: 6. The CDR3 sequence is 13 residues long. CDR3 protein: CASSPGRGGEQYF. CDR3 bases: TGTGCCAGCAGTCCAGGTCGGGGGGGCGAGCAGTACTTC.

This clone was seen just once. At one end, the junction sequence differs from germline, possibly due to a read error. The CDR3 loop reads CASSSPGQATYEKLFF. The CDR3 DNA is TGTGCCAGCAGTTCCCCTGGACAGGCAACTTATGAAAAACTGTTTTTT. The rearrangement joins TRBV28 to TRBJ1-4, with 7 bases matching TRBD1. The germline CDR1 and CDR2 sequences are MDHEN and SYDVKM. There are 16 residues in the CDR3.

This chain connects TRBV5-1 to TRBJ2-2; 7 nucleotides align to TRBD2. The CDR3 has 14 amino acids. Germline V gene lookup returns CDR1 SGHRS and CDR2 YFSETQ. The junction had 6 bases not matched to a gene; V was cut back by 5 bases and J by 5 bases. DNA for the CDR3: TGCGCCAGCAGAAGGACTAGTGGGACCGGGGAGCTGTTTTTT. Its translation is CASRRTSGTGELFF.

This clone came up once. V and J are TRBV2 and TRBJ2-3; D might be TRBD1 or TRBD2, each matching 5 bases. The V gene lost 7 bases and the J gene lost 0 bases, with 11 bases spanning the gap. Germline V CDR1 and CDR2: SNHLY, FYNNEI. The CDR3 totals 14 residues. This CDR3 reads CASIRDRSTDTQYF. In DNA form, the CDR3 reads TGTGCCAGCATCCGGGACCGTAGCACAGATACGCAGTATTTT.